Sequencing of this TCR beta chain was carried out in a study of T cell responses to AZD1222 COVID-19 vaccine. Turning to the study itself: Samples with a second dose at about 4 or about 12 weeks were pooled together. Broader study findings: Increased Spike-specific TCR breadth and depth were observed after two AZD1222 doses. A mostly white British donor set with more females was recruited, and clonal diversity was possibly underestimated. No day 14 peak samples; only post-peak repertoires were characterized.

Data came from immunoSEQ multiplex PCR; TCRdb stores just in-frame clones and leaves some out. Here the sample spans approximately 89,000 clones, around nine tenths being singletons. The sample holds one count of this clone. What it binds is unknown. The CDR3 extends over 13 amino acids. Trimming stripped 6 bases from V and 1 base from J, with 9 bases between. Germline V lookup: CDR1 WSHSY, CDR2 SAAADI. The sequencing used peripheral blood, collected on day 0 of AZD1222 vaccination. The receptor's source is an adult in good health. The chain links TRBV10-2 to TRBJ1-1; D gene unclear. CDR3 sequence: CASSQYRNTEAFF. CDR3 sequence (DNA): TGCGCCAGCAGCCAGTATAGGAACACTGAAGCTTTCTTT.